Below, 11 T cell receptor beta chains from the same sample are listed, as sequenced in a study of blood T cell repertoires in COVID-19. The protocol was immunoSEQ multiplex PCR, while the TCRdb copy is restricted to in-frame clones and leaves out a portion. In the table there are about 90,000 clones, 75% to 85% of which are singletons. Sequences were obtained from peripheral blood. All receptors come from a woman aged 70-85 years with acute or convalescent COVID-19.

V and J are TRBV9 and TRBJ1-2; 10 bases are a match to TRBD1. The CDR3 is 16 residues long. V dropped 0 bases and J dropped 6; count of bases not matched to a gene: 8. Germline V gene data show CDR1 as SGDLS and CDR2 as YYNGEE. The CDR3 region has the DNA TGTGCCAGCAGCGTAGCGCTGGGACAGGGGCTTGATGGCTACACCTTC. It translates to CASSVALGQGLDGYTF.

This clone appeared a few times. This sequence joins TRBV28 and TRBJ1-1; D gene ambiguous. The CDR3 loop spans 14 amino acids. V shed 2 bases and J shed 1 base, with 8 bases lying between them. The V gene's germline CDR1 is MDHEN and CDR2 SYDVKM. Here the CDR3 DNA reads TGTGCCAGCAGTTTAGTGAACAAGAACACTGAAGCTTTCTTT. Encoded protein: CASSLVNKNTEAFF.

J is TRBJ1-1 and V is TRBV29-1; 8 bases match TRBD1. This CDR3 is 15 amino acids long. The V gene's germline CDR1 is SQVTM and CDR2 ANQGSEA. V was clipped by 5 bases and J by 1 base; unmatched bases: 9. CDR3 in amino acids: CSVTKGQGKNTEAFF. CDR3 bases: TGCAGCGTTACGAAAGGACAGGGAAAGAACACTGAAGCTTTCTTT. The complete variable domain, with remaining parts taken from reference TRBV29-1 and TRBJ1-1, reads SAVISQKPSRDICQRGTSLTIQCQVDSQVTMMFWYRQQPGQSLTLIATANQGSEATYESGFVIDKFPISRPNLTFSTLTVSNMSPEDSSIYLCSVTKGQGKNTEAFFGQGTRLTVV.

The rearrangement uses TRBV15 and TRBJ2-1, with D uncertain. Germline V gene sequence: CDR1 LNHNV, CDR2 YYDKDF (reference sequence). The CDR3 contains 13 residues. V was clipped by 0 bases and J by 8 bases, with 8 bases between them. The CDR3 nucleotides are TGTGCCACCAGCAGAGACCCCGGAGATGAGCAGTTCTTC. Translating gives CATSRDPGDEQFF.

Here the CDR3 reads CASSLRTGGVTRETQYF. CDR3 nucleotide sequence: TGTGCCAGCAGCTTAAGGACGGGGGGGGTGACGAGAGAGACCCAGTACTTC. V and J are TRBV13 and TRBJ2-5, with 8 bases matching TRBD2. The V segment lost 2 bases and the J segment 4 bases; nucleotides outside the gene matches: 12. CDR3 length: 17 residues. Germline values: CDR1 PRHDT, CDR2 FYEKMQ (reference sequence).

The sample holds a few counts of this clone. The CDR3 DNA sequence: TGTGCCAGCAGCCTCCAGGGGGAATCGCCCCAGCATTTT. This encodes CASSLQGESPQHF. This chain connects TRBV3-1 (or the pseudogene TRBV3-2) to TRBJ1-5, with 7 bases matching TRBD1. The CDR3 extends over 13 amino acids. V lost 4 bases and J lost 9; bases outside the gene matches: 6. CDR1 and CDR2 from the germline V gene are LGHDT and YNNKEL (reference sequence).

The chain joins TRBV5-6 to TRBJ1-2, with 9 bases fitting TRBD1. The germline gives CDR1 SGHDT, CDR2 YYEEEE. J gave up 5 bases and V 7 bases, and 18 bases lay outside the gene matches. The CDR3 is made up of 17 amino acids. For the CDR3, the DNA is TGTGCCAGCGGCACTCCACTCGACAGGGGGGACAAATATGGCTACACCTTC. This gives the protein CASGTPLDRGDKYGYTF.

The rearrangement joins TRBV19 to TRBJ1-5, with D possibly being TRBD1 (6 bases). CDR3 length equals 14 residues. Per germline, CDR1 LNHDA and CDR2 SQIVND (reference sequence). V gave up 4 bases and J gave up 5 bases, with 12 bases separating them. CDR3 sequence (DNA): TGTGCCAGTAGTAATGCAGGGGACGATCAGCCCCAGCATTTT. Its translation is CASSNAGDDQPQHF.

The chain combines TRBV5-1 with TRBJ2-7; 8 nucleotides match TRBD2. Per germline, CDR1 SGHRS and CDR2 YFSETQ. The CDR3 has 16 residues. V gave up 4 bases and J gave up 0 bases; unmatched junction bases: 9. This chain's CDR3 is CASSQELAANSYEQYF. The CDR3 DNA reads TGCGCCAGCAGCCAAGAACTAGCGGCGAACTCCTACGAGCAGTACTTC.

This sequence joins TRBV5-4 and TRBJ2-2; D is possibly TRBD1 (5 bases). CDR1 is SGHNT, CDR2 YYREEE, per germline (reference sequence). V was shortened by 4 bases and J by 6 bases, with 22 bases between the two germline ends. The CDR3 is 17 amino acids. CDR3 amino acids: CASSPRSGQGGAGELFF. The CDR3 coding sequence is TGTGCCAGCAGCCCCCGGTCAGGTCAGGGCGGAGCCGGGGAGCTGTTTTTT.

This sequence joins TRBV9 and TRBJ1-1; tentative D call: TRBD1 (6 bases). V was shortened by 0 bases and J by 1 base, with 10 bases between the two germline ends. The CDR3 is 15 amino acids. Germline V gene lookup returns CDR1 SGDLS and CDR2 YYNGEE. The CDR3 DNA sequence: TGTGCCAGCAGCGTAGCTTGGGGACAGAACACTGAAGCTTTCTTT. It yields the protein CASSVAWGQNTEAFF.